Shown below are 15 T cell receptor beta chains from a single sample sequenced in a study of cytomegalovirus exposure and HLA in healthy donors. 60 Vbeta and 13 Jbeta primers were used in PCR. Repertoires were generated with immunoSEQ multiplex PCR, while TCRdb's copy carries only in-frame clones and drops some. The sample lists 87,000 or so clones, around four fifths occurring once. Sequencing used PBMCs. The receptors originated from a woman aged 40 to 55 in good health and CMV-seronegative.

The chain carries TRBV9 and TRBJ1-5; no clear D gene. Germline V gives CDR1 SGDLS, CDR2 YYNGEE. Trimming left V 2 bases short and J 5 bases short, with 11 bases between. This CDR3 is built from 14 residues. This CDR3 is CASSVDGGYQPQHF. The CDR3 nucleotides read TGTGCCAGCAGCGTGGACGGAGGATATCAGCCCCAGCATTTT.

This clone was counted a single time. This chain uses TRBV19 with TRBJ1-1, with D unclear. The CDR3 covers 11 residues. The V gene lost 9 bases and the J gene lost 1 base, with 6 bases spanning the gap. Looked up from germline, CDR1 is LNHDA and CDR2 is SQIVND (reference sequence). This CDR3 is CASAGNTEAFF. The DNA for the CDR3 is TGTGCCAGCGCAGGGAACACTGAAGCTTTCTTT.

V and J are TRBV6-1 and TRBJ2-3; D is perhaps TRBD2 (6 bases). Trimming took off 4 bases at V and 2 bases at J, with 13 bases between the two ends. The CDR3 is 15 residues long. Germline CDR1 MNHNS, CDR2 SASEGT. The CDR3: CASSALGGYTDTQYF. CDR3 bases: TGTGCCAGCAGTGCGTTGGGGGGATACACAGATACGCAGTATTTT.

The V gene is TRBV15, the J gene TRBJ1-5; D is possibly TRBD1 (5 bases). The CDR3 sequence is 15 residues long. The germline V gene has CDR1 LNHNV and CDR2 YYDKDF (reference sequence). V was trimmed by 0 bases and J by 0 bases, leaving 6 bases between them. Here the CDR3 DNA reads TGTGCCACCAGCAGAGACAGGGATAGCAATCAGCCCCAGCATTTT. This encodes CATSRDRDSNQPQHF.

In this sample, this clone turned up once. The chain links TRBV5-1 to TRBJ2-3, with D unresolved. The CDR3 has 13 residues. CDR1 and CDR2 from the germline V gene are SGHRS and YFSETQ. Trimming removed 5 bases from V and 2 bases from J, with 9 bases in between. CDR3 protein: CASSHRHTDTQYF. The CDR3 DNA reads TGCGCCAGCAGTCACAGACACACAGATACGCAGTATTTT. Full variable domain (missing parts from reference TRBV5-1 and TRBJ2-3): KAGVTQTPRYLIKTRGQQVTLSCSPISGHRSVSWYQQTPGQGLQFLFEYFSETQRNKGNFPGRFSGRQFSNSRSEMNVSTLELGDSALYLCASSHRHTDTQYFGPGTRLTVL.

This rearrangement joins TRBV5-1 to TRBJ2-5; TRBD1 matches at 7 bases. The better agreement between TRBJ2-7 and the DNA end casts doubt on the J call. This CDR3 region has 15 residues. The germline V gene encodes CDR1 SGHRS and CDR2 YFSETQ. CDR3 region: CASRARDSSSYEQYF. The DNA for the CDR3 is TGCGCCAGCAGGGCTCGGGACAGTAGCTCCTACGAGCAGTACTTC.

V usage is TRBV5-1 and J usage is TRBJ1-1; D might be TRBD1 (5 bases). Trimming took 5 bases from V and 1 from J, leaving 9 bases between them. The germline CDR1 and CDR2 sequences are SGHRS and YFSETQ. There are 13 residues in the CDR3. CDR3 coding DNA: TGCGCCAGCAGGGATCAGGGGAACACTGAAGCTTTCTTT. Amino acid sequence: CASRDQGNTEAFF.

The V gene is TRBV9, the J gene TRBJ1-4; weak D call: TRBD1 (6 bases). The germline V and J ends were trimmed by 4 bases and 3 bases, with 10 bases remaining between them. This CDR3 has 14 amino acids. Germline V lookup: CDR1 SGDLS, CDR2 YYNGEE. CDR3 in DNA: TGTGCCAGCAGCCTTACAGGGTCTAATGAAAAACTGTTTTTT. Translated: CASSLTGSNEKLFF.

The chain links TRBV4-3 to TRBJ2-1, with a weak D call TRBD2 (5 bases). Germline CDR1 and CDR2: LGHNA and YSLEER. Trimming took off 1 base at V and 2 bases at J, with 15 bases between the two ends. This CDR3 is 17 amino acids long. The CDR3 DNA is TGCGCCAGCAGCCAAGGCCCGATGACGGAGGCCTACAATGAGCAGTTCTTC. Translation gives CASSQGPMTEAYNEQFF.

This chain uses TRBV19 with TRBJ1-1; D unclear. V was shortened by 5 bases and J by 0 bases, with 7 bases between the two germline ends. Germline-derived CDR1 and CDR2 are LNHDA and SQIVND (reference sequence). The CDR3 covers 13 residues. CDR3 coding DNA: TGTGCCAGTAGTGTGGACTTGAACACTGAAGCTTTCTTT. It encodes CASSVDLNTEAFF. Drawing the rest from reference TRBV19 and TRBJ1-1, the complete variable domain is DGGITQSPKYLFRKEGQNVTLSCEQNLNHDAMYWYRQDPGQGLRLIYYSQIVNDFQKGDIAEGYSVSREKKESFPLTVTSAQKNPTAFYLCASSVDLNTEAFFGQGTRLTVV.

The chain carries TRBV4-1 and TRBJ1-1; D perhaps matches TRBD1 (6 bases). Trimming left V 0 bases short and J 1 base short, with 9 bases between. Per the germline V gene, CDR1 is MGHRA and CDR2 is YSYEKL. This CDR3 has 15 amino acids. CDR3 residues: CASSQEGARNTEAFF. The CDR3 DNA follows: TGCGCCAGCAGCCAAGAGGGGGCGCGGAACACTGAAGCTTTCTTT.

This clone was observed once. The chain combines TRBV28 with TRBJ2-3; weak D call: TRBD1 (6 bases). This CDR3 contains 14 residues. The germline V and J ends were trimmed by 10 bases and 7 bases, with 21 bases remaining between them. Germline CDR1 reads MDHEN; CDR2 reads SYDVKM. Written as DNA, the CDR3 is TGTGCCACCCTCCGGGACACAAGCATAAATACGCAGTATTTT. Encoded protein: CATLRDTSINTQYF.

V usage is TRBV19 and J usage is TRBJ1-5, with D maybe TRBD1 (6 bases). V lost 3 bases to trimming and J lost 1 base, with 13 bases between them. From germline, CDR1 is LNHDA and CDR2 SQIVND (reference sequence). The length of the CDR3 is 16 residues. Written as DNA, the CDR3 is TGTGCCAGTAGTATCTCCTCCAGGGGAAGCAATCAGCCCCAGCATTTT. It yields the protein CASSISSRGSNQPQHF.

The chain is built from TRBV4-3 and TRBJ2-7; 12 bases are a match to TRBD1. The CDR3 has 15 amino acids. The V gene end was trimmed by 3 bases and the J gene end by 4 bases; junction bases not matched to a gene: 4. Germline V gene lookup returns CDR1 LGHNA and CDR2 YSLEER. The CDR3 nucleotides read TGCGCCAGCAGCCAGGGGGACAGGGGGCAGTACGAGCAGTACTTC. Residues: CASSQGDRGQYEQYF.

The genes are TRBV27 and TRBJ1-2, with 7 bases identical to TRBD1. CDR3 length: 13 residues. Per germline, CDR1 MNHEY and CDR2 SMNVEV (reference sequence). After removal of 5 bases from V and 8 bases from J, the junction contained 8 bases not matched to a gene. The chain's CDR3 is CASSDRATGGYTF. CDR3 DNA: TGTGCCAGCAGTGACAGGGCAACGGGGGGCTACACCTTC.